Following are 13 T cell receptor beta chains from one sample sequenced in a study of blood T cell repertoires in COVID-19. Assay used: immunoSEQ multiplex PCR; TCRdb lists only in-frame clones, some missing. The profile shows approximately 150,000 clones, approximately 88% of them singletons. The sequenced sample was peripheral blood. Every receptor here comes from a woman aged 55-69 years who had recovered from COVID-19.

The chain carries TRBV12-3 or TRBV12-4 and TRBJ1-6; D perhaps matches TRBD1 (5 bases). There are 12 residues in the CDR3. The ends were cut back, 7 bases at V and 8 bases at J, with 9 bases in the middle. The chain's CDR3 is CASTGDHSPLHF. DNA of the CDR3: TGTGCCAGCACGGGGGATCATTCACCCCTCCACTTT.

This chain joins TRBV6-1 and TRBJ1-2; D not resolved. The CDR3 runs 15 residues. The V end was cut by 2 bases, the J end by 4 bases, with 14 bases between. Germline V CDR1 and CDR2: MNHNS, SASEGT. The CDR3 DNA is TGTGCCAGCAGTGAATTTAGCACAACGGCCTATGGCTACACCTTC. Residues: CASSEFSTTAYGYTF.

The chain links TRBV28 to TRBJ1-2; 10 nucleotides line up with TRBD1. This CDR3 has 18 amino acids. CDR1 is MDHEN, CDR2 SYDVKM, per germline. The V and J ends lost 6 bases and 2 bases, in that order; junction bases with no gene match: 15. CDR3 nucleotides: TGTGCCAGCAGGTCCTCTTCCCCACCGGGACAGGGGAACTATGGCTACACCTTC. Translating it yields CASRSSSPPGQGNYGYTF.

The chain is built from TRBV4-1 and TRBJ2-5; 7 bases match TRBD1. This CDR3 is built from 13 residues. V trimming: 2 bases; J trimming: 4 bases; junction bases outside the gene matches: 1. From germline, CDR1 is MGHRA and CDR2 YSYEKL. The CDR3 DNA sequence: TGCGCCAGCAGCCAAACAGGGGTAGAGACCCAGTACTTC. Amino acids: CASSQTGVETQYF.

This rearrangement joins TRBV28 to TRBJ1-6; a weak D match, TRBD1 (6 bases). The V gene's germline CDR1 is MDHEN and CDR2 SYDVKM. The V and J ends lost 4 bases and 10 bases respectively, with 26 bases between them. The CDR3 totals 18 residues. CDR3 sequence reads: CASSSLRAWGAGASPLHF. In DNA form, the CDR3 reads TGTGCCAGCAGTTCACTCCGCGCGTGGGGCGCAGGGGCCTCACCCCTCCACTTT.

The chain joins TRBV7-2 to TRBJ1-6; D is unresolved. Looked up from germline, CDR1 is SGHTA and CDR2 is FQGNSA. V shed 2 bases and J shed 8 bases, with 7 bases lying between them. The CDR3 extends over 13 amino acids. The CDR3 bases are TGTGCCAGCAGCTTATTTACGGATTCACCCCTCCACTTT. Translated: CASSLFTDSPLHF.

The rearrangement joins TRBV5-5 to TRBJ1-6; 7 positions agree with TRBD1. The CDR3 loop spans 14 amino acids. Germline values: CDR1 SGHKS, CDR2 YYEKEE (reference sequence). Trimming cost V 4 bases and J 4 bases; bases outside gene matches: 2. The CDR3: CASSPGQYNSPLHF. The DNA of the CDR3 is TGTGCCAGCAGCCCGGGACAGTATAATTCACCCCTCCACTTT.

The chain is built from TRBV5-1 and TRBJ2-5; D unclear. CDR1 is SGHRS, CDR2 YFSETQ, per germline. The CDR3 sequence is 14 residues long. V lost 3 bases and J 2 bases, leaving 11 bases between the germline ends. As DNA, the CDR3 is TGCGCCAGCAGCTGGGCCCCGGAACAAGAGACCCAGTACTTC. Translation gives CASSWAPEQETQYF.

The rearrangement uses TRBV4-3 and TRBJ1-4; D might be TRBD1 (6 bases). Trimming pared 4 bases from V and 3 bases from J, leaving 12 bases between. CDR1 is LGHNA and CDR2 is YSLEER in the germline V gene. The CDR3 runs to 15 residues. CDR3 nucleotides: TGCGCCAGCAGCCCACAGGGTTGGGCTAATGAAAAACTGTTTTTT. Its translation: CASSPQGWANEKLFF.

The rearrangement uses TRBV19 and TRBJ2-7, with 7 bases matching TRBD2. The CDR3 loop spans 15 amino acids. Germline CDR1 reads LNHDA; CDR2 reads SQIVND (reference sequence). Trimming removed 5 bases from V and 5 bases from J; junction bases left unmatched: 12. DNA of the CDR3: TGTGCCAGTAGTGCCTTCGCGGGCGGGGGTAACGAGCAGTACTTC. The encoded protein is CASSAFAGGGNEQYF.

This chain links TRBV30 with TRBJ2-7, with 10 positions matching TRBD1. V was pared by 0 bases and J by 6 bases, with 2 bases of the junction left unmatched. This CDR3 spans 13 amino acids. In germline, CDR1 is GTSNPN, CDR2 SVGIG (reference sequence). CDR3 in DNA: TGTGCCTGGAGTGTACGGACAGGGGGCGAGCAGTACTTC. Protein: CAWSVRTGGEQYF.

This sequence joins TRBV3-1 (or the pseudogene TRBV3-2) and TRBJ1-2; 8 bases line up with TRBD1. The CDR3 has 16 residues. The trim removed 1 base at V and 7 bases at J, leaving 11 bases unmatched. The germline V gene has CDR1 LGHDT and CDR2 YNNKEL (reference sequence). The CDR3 nucleotides read TGTGCCAGCAGCCAAGCGACAGGGGTTTTTAGGGGTGGCTACACCTTC. This codes for CASSQATGVFRGGYTF.

The CDR3 DNA reads TGTGCCAGCAGCTCCTCTCGACAGGGAACAACAGATACGCAGTATTTT. Its translation: CASSSSRQGTTDTQYF. J is TRBJ2-3 and V is TRBV7-2, with TRBD1 identical over 7 bases. This CDR3 is 16 amino acids long. The ends lost 4 bases at V and 3 bases at J; junction bases unmatched: 10. The germline V gene has CDR1 SGHTA and CDR2 FQGNSA.